This T cell receptor beta chain comes out of a study of T cell responses to AZD1222 COVID-19 vaccine (dated by TCRdb to the early 2020s). With regard to the full study: AZD1222 recipients given second doses at about 4 weeks or at about 12 weeks were pooled, since spike-specific TCR depth and breadth were not found to differ between the two schedules. A total of 230 or so trial participants underwent TCR sequencing, of whom approximately 210 received two doses of AZD1222 and about 25 received two doses of the MenACWY control vaccine. Enrollment into the trials was organized by age into subgroups of 18-55, 56-69 and 70-plus years, and those subgroups contained roughly 150, 30 and 60 TCR-sequenced participants, respectively. Summary of the overall study and its limitations: No day 14 peak-response samples were available, so repertoires were characterized only after the peak T cell response. The vaccine-associated CD4 TCRs covered the entire spike protein, and the dominant responses fell in regions 160-218 and 743-854. Most participants were white British and females outnumbered males, and the authors suggested that clonal diversity may have been underestimated. Nearly half of unique spike-specific TCRs reportedly recognized epitopes outside regions mutated in the B.1.351 and B.1.1.7 variants. A significant rise in spike-specific TCR breadth and depth was observed after two AZD1222 doses relative to day 0 and relative to MenACWY recipients. Conclusions about previously exposed vaccinees are limited because only five to seven AZD1222 recipients were SARS-CoV-2 seropositive at baseline. In the small 56-69-year group, the increase in depth fell short of significance, most likely because of low power.

The CDR3 regions of human TCRbeta chains were subjected to immunosequencing. Concerning the study's data processing: Repertoire TCRs were checked for matches against a reference library of SARS-CoV-2-specific TCRs that had been generated using the MIRA antigen-specificity platform. Breadth was defined as the fraction of unique TCRs that were SARS-CoV-2-associated, and depth was defined as the fraction of total T cells that were SARS-CoV-2-associated. Using the MIRA data, every spike-specific TCR was mapped to the spike region that the TCR reacted to and assigned to either a CD4 or a CD8 class. Log10-transformed breadth and depth values were compared by one-way ANOVA with Sidak's multiple comparisons tests. The table was pulled from immuneACCESS by TCRdb, which kept in-frame rearrangements only. Such tables lose some clones; where checked, under half of the loss comes from unresolved V genes, and the rest has no known cause. V and J calls and clone size are as listed in that table; D and trimming were resolved from the DNA. Recorded for this sample are roughly 150,000 clones; about nine tenths of them occurred a single time. The ten largest account for 5.5% of the sample.

Concerning this clone itself: Its antigen specificity is not known. Base qualities are not at hand, and no much larger clone is one base apart.

In light of the paper, this sample's time point label describes: baseline before first vaccination. Vaccinee samples came from UK trials COV001 and COV002, including a single-blind randomized controlled phase 2/3 trial of AZD1222 (ChAdOx1 nCoV-19) in healthy adults. For TCRbeta chain sequencing, PBMC samples were collected from trial participants at day 0 and at day 28 after the second dose. Sequences SNHLY (CDR1) and FYNNEI (CDR2) are obtained from the germline V gene. The V end gives up 7 bases and the J end 3 bases, leaving 5 bases in the junction not matched to a gene. The CDR3 runs 14 amino acids, cysteine and phenylalanine included. Just the 42-base CDR3 DNA is kept, in frame starting at base 1.

This clonotype was sampled from an adult in good health. The specimen comprised peripheral blood, sampled on day 0 of AZD1222 vaccination. The sequence joins TRBV2 to TRBJ1-4, and 7 junction bases match TRBD1. The CDR3 reads CASTPGQPNEKLFF. The DNA sequence is as follows: TGTGCCAGCACACCGGGACAGCCTAATGAAAAACTGTTTTTT.